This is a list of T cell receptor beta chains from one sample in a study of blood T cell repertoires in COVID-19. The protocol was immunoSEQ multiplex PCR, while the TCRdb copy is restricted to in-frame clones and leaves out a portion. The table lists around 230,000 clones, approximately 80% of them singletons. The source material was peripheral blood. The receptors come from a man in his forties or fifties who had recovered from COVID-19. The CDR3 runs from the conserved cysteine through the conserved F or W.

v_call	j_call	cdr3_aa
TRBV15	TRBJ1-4	CATSRDPGTGGEKLFF
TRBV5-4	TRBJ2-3	CASSSSGTADTQYF
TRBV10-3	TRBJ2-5	CAISESAGRAPETQYF
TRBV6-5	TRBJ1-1	CASIIQGGGTEAFF
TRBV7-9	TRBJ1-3	CASMVLGQGNGNTIYF
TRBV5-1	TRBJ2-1	CASSLSPGGINEQFF
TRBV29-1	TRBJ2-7	CSVNRQGGAEQYF
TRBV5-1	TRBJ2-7	CASSLGQYEQYF
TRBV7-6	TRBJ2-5	CASSLERRETQYF
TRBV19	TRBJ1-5	CASSTRQGEAFNQPQHF
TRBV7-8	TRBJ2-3	CASSRGDRADTQYF
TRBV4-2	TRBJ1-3	CASSQVSAESGNTIYF
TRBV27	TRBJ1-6	CASGLGQGGSPLHF
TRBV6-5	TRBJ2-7	CASSYSSGTGVVYF
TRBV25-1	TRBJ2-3	CASSVTGGVTDTQYF
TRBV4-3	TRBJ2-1	CASSQPGQGSYNEQFF
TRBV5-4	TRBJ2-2	CASIPTGSGELFF
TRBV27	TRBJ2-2	CASRQDRGLTGELFF
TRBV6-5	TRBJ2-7	CASGRAAGRHEQYF
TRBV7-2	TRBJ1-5	CASSLASTGFNQPQHF
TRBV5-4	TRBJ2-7	CASSRNRDKAYEQYF
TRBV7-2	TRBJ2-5	CASSLGGSETQYF
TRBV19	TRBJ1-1	CPTGGFHTEAFF
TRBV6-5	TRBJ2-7	CASSYSGGVPYEQYF
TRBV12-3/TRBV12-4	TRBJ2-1	CASSETDEQFF
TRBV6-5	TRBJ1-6	CASKTQGGGNSPLHF
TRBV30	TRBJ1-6	CAWRNKGFSRPSSYNSPLHF
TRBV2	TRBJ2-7	CASRRQDEQYF
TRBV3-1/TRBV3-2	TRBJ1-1	CASSLGNTEAFF
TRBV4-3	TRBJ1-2	CASSQGRGGLQNYGYTF
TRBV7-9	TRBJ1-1	CASSLESDEAFF
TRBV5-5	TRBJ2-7	CASSLVGSGSYEQYF
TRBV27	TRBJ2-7	CASSWTSPVYEQYF
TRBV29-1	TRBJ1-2	CSVESPVTGYGYTF
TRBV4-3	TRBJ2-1	CASSQVLAPNEQFF
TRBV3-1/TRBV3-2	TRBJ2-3	CASSASGTEDTQYF
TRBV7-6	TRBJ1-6	CASSFGRDSPLHF
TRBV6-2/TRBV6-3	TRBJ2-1	CASSPGKSTDNEQFF
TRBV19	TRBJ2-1	CASSLRQGGAEQFF
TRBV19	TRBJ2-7	CASSNLAGGYEQYF
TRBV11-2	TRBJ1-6	CASSEGTANSPLHF
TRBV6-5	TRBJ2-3	CASSNPLTDTQYF
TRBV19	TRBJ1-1	CASIWRENTEAFF
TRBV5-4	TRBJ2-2	CASSSALGQGGTGELFF
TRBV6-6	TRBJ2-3	CASISSGLGDTQYF
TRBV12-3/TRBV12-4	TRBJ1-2	CASSAEVGYTF
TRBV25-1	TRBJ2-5	CASSDNLAGETQYF
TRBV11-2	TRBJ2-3	CASSPLGGYTQYF
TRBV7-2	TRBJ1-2	CASSLARGYGYTF
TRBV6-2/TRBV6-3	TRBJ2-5	CASSPTGIQETQYF
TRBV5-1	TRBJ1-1	CASSFRAANTEAFF
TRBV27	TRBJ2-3	CASSLSSGADTQYF
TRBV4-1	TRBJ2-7	CASSQSGMGSYEQYF
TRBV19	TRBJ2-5	CASSEGAGETQYF
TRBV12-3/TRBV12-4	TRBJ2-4	CASSRGGKNIQYF